This T cell receptor beta chain was observed in a study of blood T cell repertoires in COVID-19. Study details: Samples of COVID-19 (acute and convalescent) were obtained from the United States, Italy and Spain. T cells, B-cell-depleted T cells, or PBMCs provided the cDNA or gDNA that served as material.

CDR1 and CDR2 (germline): KGHSH, LQKENI. This CDR3 has 13 residues. The germline V and J ends were trimmed by 8 bases and 2 bases, with 12 bases remaining between them. As originally analysed: Counts of nucleated cells, estimated from reference gene primer amplification, were obtained. Sequencing used immunoSEQ multiplex PCR; TCRdb keeps in-frame clones, though not all of them. Clone size and the V and J calls come from that table; the DNA yielded D and trimming. The table includes around 60,000 clones, around 91% detected once. This TCR was sampled from a man between 60 and 70 years old with active COVID-19. The sample comprised peripheral blood. The rearrangement joins TRBV18 to TRBJ2-5; tentative D call: TRBD1 (6 bases). The CDR3 loop is CASPGDRQETQYF. In DNA, the CDR3 is TGTGCCAGCCCAGGAGACAGGCAAGAGACCCAGTACTTC. Full variable domain (outside the CDR3, taken from reference TRBV18 and TRBJ2-5): NAGVMQNPRHLVRRRGQEARLRCSPMKGHSHVYWYRQLPEEGLKFMVYLQKENIIDESGMPKERFSAEFPKEGPSILRIQQVVRGDSAAYFCASPGDRQETQYFGPGTRLLVL.